Given below is one TCR beta chain in context. The data belong to a study of blood T cell repertoires in COVID-19. Only in-frame clones appear in the TCRdb table, and some are missing; sequencing was by immunoSEQ multiplex PCR. The profile covers some 400,000 clones, with 89% appearing a single time and approximately 1.5% taken by the ten largest. Trimming cost V 5 bases and J 6 bases; bases outside gene matches: 9. CDR1 is LGHDT and CDR2 is YNNKEL in the germline V gene (reference sequence). CDR3 length equals 14 residues. The sequencing sample was made of PBMCs or T cells enriched from blood (not recorded which). This clonotype was obtained from a woman aged 25 to 39 who had recovered from COVID-19. The gene calls are TRBV3-1 (or the pseudogene TRBV3-2) and TRBJ1-2; 7 nucleotides align to TRBD1. CDR3 sequence: CASSVRDRRNGYTF. CDR3 nucleotides: TGTGCCAGCAGCGTTCGGGACAGAAGAAATGGCTACACCTTC.